This T cell receptor (beta chain) was sequenced during a study of shared clonotypes between healthy human individuals. Overall study results and limits: Few donors restricted represented genetic and exposure-history diversity. Estimated richness was generally greater in naive than memory subsets. Sampling covered blood only; tissue repertoires likely differ.

Measured with immunoSEQ multiplex PCR; TCRdb has only the in-frame clones, and not every one. This table holds just over 2,000,000 clones, 85% to 95% found once. About this clone: The antigen is undetermined.

Germline V CDR1 and CDR2: MGHRA, YSYEKL. V lost 4 bases, J lost 5 bases, and 11 bases stayed unmatched. CDR3 size: 18 residues. It was into CD45RA+ naive and CD45RA-negative memory subsets that the CD4+ cells were split. Sequencing was done on a sample of naive CD4+ T cells sorted from blood. Subset of the sample: CD45RA+ positively selected. This chain links TRBV4-1 with TRBJ2-3, with 14 bases fitting TRBD2. The clonotype originates from a man between 18 and 35 years old in good health. CDR3 loop: CASSRLPGLAGALDTQYF. CDR3 bases: TGCGCCAGCAGCCGACTTCCGGGACTAGCGGGAGCCCTAGATACGCAGTATTTT.